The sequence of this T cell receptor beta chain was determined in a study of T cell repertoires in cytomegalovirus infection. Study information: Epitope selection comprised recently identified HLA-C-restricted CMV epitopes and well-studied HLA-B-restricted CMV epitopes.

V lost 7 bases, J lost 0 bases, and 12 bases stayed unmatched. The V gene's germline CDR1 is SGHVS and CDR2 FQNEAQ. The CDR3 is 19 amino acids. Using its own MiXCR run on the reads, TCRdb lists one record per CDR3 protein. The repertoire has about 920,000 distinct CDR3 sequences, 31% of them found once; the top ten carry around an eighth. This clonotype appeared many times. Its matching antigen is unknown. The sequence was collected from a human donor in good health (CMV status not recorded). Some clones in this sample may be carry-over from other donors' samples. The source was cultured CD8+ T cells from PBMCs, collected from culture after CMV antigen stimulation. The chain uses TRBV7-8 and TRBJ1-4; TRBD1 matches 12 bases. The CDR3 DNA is TGTGCCAGCATCCAGGGGGACAGGGGGCCACCCGCAACTAATGAAAAACTGTTTTTT. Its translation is CASIQGDRGPPATNEKLFF.